The 2 T cell receptor beta chains in this list originate from one sample, sequenced in a study of cytotoxic CD8 clonotypes in ibrutinib-treated CLL. Assay: immunoSEQ multiplex PCR; the TCRdb copy retains only in-frame clones and omits some. Of 300,000 or so clones listed, under 70% are singletons. This material consisted of PBMCs, taken after 36 months of ibrutinib treatment. These receptors originate from a human donor with chronic lymphocytic leukemia.

V and J are TRBV4-1 and TRBJ2-3; no reliable D call. Germline V CDR1 and CDR2: MGHRA, YSYEKL. V lost 4 bases, J lost 0 bases, and 14 bases lay in between. The CDR3 is made up of 16 amino acids. The CDR3 DNA follows: TGCGCCAGCAGCCGAGACACCGGATATAGCACAGATACGCAGTATTTT. Protein sequence: CASSRDTGYSTDTQYF.

This clone has a handful of counts. The gene calls are TRBV5-4 and TRBJ1-2; D gene unclear. This CDR3 is 13 amino acids long. Germline CDR1 SGHNT, CDR2 YYREEE (reference sequence). Trimming removed 5 bases at V and 8 bases at J, with 16 bases between. CDR3 sequence (DNA): TGTGCCAGCAGACGGGGAAATGTACAAGGCTACACCTTC. Protein product: CASRRGNVQGYTF.